This T cell receptor beta chain was found in a study of blood T cell repertoires in COVID-19. This clone was seen at least ten times. The CDR3 contains 14 residues. The germline CDR1 and CDR2 sequences are SQVTM and ANQGSEA. The table came from immunoSEQ multiplex PCR; TCRdb's copy has only in-frame clones and leaves some out. The sample includes about 70,000 clones, under 95% seen only once; the top ten take roughly a tenth. The sequencing input was peripheral blood. This chain joins TRBV29-1 and TRBJ1-6; D remains ambiguous. This TCR was recovered from a human donor in a cohort sampled during active COVID-19. CDR3 region: CSTPASSKASPLHF. The CDR3 region has the DNA TGCAGTACCCCCGCGAGTAGTAAAGCTTCACCCCTCCACTTT. Filled out from reference TRBV29-1 and TRBJ1-6, the complete variable domain reads SAVISQKPSRDICQRGTSLTIQCQVDSQVTMMFWYRQQPGQSLTLIATANQGSEATYESGFVIDKFPISRPNLTFSTLTVSNMSPEDSSIYLCSTPASSKASPLHFGNGTRLTVT.